This T cell receptor beta chain was recovered during a study of identical twins. TCRdb fed the 5' RACE reads into MiXCR, producing one record per CDR3 protein. The sample carries some 790,000 distinct CDR3 sequences, 15% to 20% recorded once. All donors were healthy, and all were Caucasian. These data were also reused for a study on T cells expressing NK-cell markers. Turning to that study: Underlying the TCR beta repertoires were sorted CD3+CD56+NKG2C+, CD3+CD56+NKG2C- and CD3+CD56-NKG2C+ T cells. HCMV specificity of expanded NKG2C+ T cell clones remained unclear.

The TCR comes from a woman in her late teens or twenties in good health. The sample comprised PBMCs.

This chain's CDR3 is CASSQSIQGARTGELFF. CDR3 DNA sequence: TGCGCCAGCAGTCAATCGATCCAGGGGGCACGAACCGGGGAGCTGTTTTTT. This chain joins TRBV23-1 and TRBJ2-2, with 8 bases lining up with TRBD1. TRBV23-1 is labeled an ORF, and its function is uncertain. The CDR3 contains 17 residues. V shed 0 bases, J shed 5 bases, and the junction held 8 bases outside the gene matches.